This T cell receptor (beta chain) was identified in a study of blood T cell repertoires in COVID-19. In the study overall: The United States, Italy and Spain supplied acute and convalescent COVID-19 samples. T cells, B-cell-depleted T cells, or PBMCs supplied cDNA or gDNA.

As processed by the authors: From reference gene primer amplification, estimates of nucleated cell counts were derived. Profiling relied on immunoSEQ multiplex PCR, and the TCRdb table lists in-frame clones only, not all of them. The V and J calls and clone size are taken from that table; D and trimming were inferred from the DNA. The sample yields approximately 94,000 clones, roughly 80% seen once. With 5 bases removed from V and 4 bases from J, the gap between germline ends came to 11 bases. This CDR3 is 13 amino acids long. Germline V gene data show CDR1 as SGHTA and CDR2 as FQGNSA. The receptor was derived from a man aged 65 to 79 with active or convalescent COVID-19. The chain is built from TRBV7-2 and TRBJ1-1; weak D call: TRBD1 (6 bases). What was sequenced was peripheral blood. The CDR3 sequence: CASSLTGPTEAFF. In DNA form, the CDR3 reads TGTGCCAGCAGCCTGACAGGTCCCACTGAAGCTTTCTTT.